These 11 T cell receptor beta chains were all obtained from the same sample, sequenced in a study of T cells in Graves' hyperthyroidism and ophthalmopathy. RNA transcripts provided the source from which TCR beta CDR3 regions were amplified. A set of HTBI primers served as the primers for a first-round RT-PCR of the TCR CDR3. Each CDR3 protein is one row after TCRdb ran MiXCR on the multiplex PCR reads. The top ten hold approximately 29% of the sample, which has fewer than 400,000 distinct CDR3 sequences, roughly 13% seen once. The source material was blood. Receptor source: a man in his fifties with Graves' ophthalmopathy.

This sequence joins TRBV19 and TRBJ2-7, with D uncertain. The germline V gene has CDR1 LNHDA and CDR2 SQIVND (reference sequence). The CDR3 contains 16 residues. V was clipped by 4 bases and J by 3 bases, with 19 bases between them. The CDR3 DNA is TGTGCCAGTAGTACCATGGGCCGCTCGAGCCACTACGAGCAGTACTTC. Its protein product is CASSTMGRSSHYEQYF.

This clonotype appeared many times. The chain carries TRBV20-1 and TRBJ1-1, with D unclear. Germline CDR1 is DFQATT and CDR2 is SNEGSKA (reference sequence). This CDR3 comprises 15 residues. Trimming stripped 4 bases from V and 0 bases from J, with 15 bases between. CDR3 nucleotides: TGCAGTGCTATCCCCGGGTGGGATTTGAACACTGAAGCTTTCTTT. It codes for CSAIPGWDLNTEAFF.

The gene calls are TRBV28 and TRBJ2-2, with 9 positions matching TRBD1. J lost 6 bases, V lost 4 bases, and 9 bases had no gene match. The CDR3 contains 16 residues. Per the germline V gene, CDR1 is MDHEN and CDR2 is SYDVKM. CDR3 protein: CASSSPGQGIPGELFF. The CDR3 region has the DNA TGTGCCAGCAGTTCCCCGGGACAGGGTATCCCCGGGGAGCTGTTTTTT. Full variable domain (rest looked up from reference TRBV28 and TRBJ2-2): DVKVTQSSRYLVKRTGEKVFLECVQDMDHENMFWYRQDPGLGLRLIYFSYDVKMKEKGDIPEGYSVSREKKERFSLILESASTNQTSMYLCASSSPGQGIPGELFFGEGSRLTVL.

CDR3 protein: CASLRDREGAEQYF. In nucleotides, the CDR3 is TGTGCCAGCCTCCGGGACAGGGAAGGGGCTGAGCAGTACTTC. This chain links TRBV5-6 with TRBJ2-7; 9 nucleotides match TRBD1. Trimming at V came to 7 bases and at J to 7 bases, leaving 12 bases not matched to a gene. CDR3 length: 14 amino acids. From germline, CDR1 is SGHDT and CDR2 YYEEEE.

The table lists this clonotype with a few counts. The chain has TRBV24-1 and TRBJ2-2; no firm D call. V lost 9 bases and J lost 4, with 8 bases in between. CDR1 is KGHDR and CDR2 is SFDVKD in the germline V gene. CDR3 length: 12 residues. The CDR3 DNA reads TGTGCCACCCTGGCGCGCACCGGGGAGCTGTTTTTT. The encoded protein is CATLARTGELFF.

The CDR3 protein is CASSTDPSSGNTIYF. The CDR3 DNA is TGTGCCAGCAGCACGGACCCGAGCTCTGGAAACACCATATATTTT. This chain connects TRBV5-4 to TRBJ1-3; no reliable D call. Per germline, CDR1 SGHNT and CDR2 YYREEE (reference sequence). The length of the CDR3 is 15 residues. V was trimmed by 4 bases and J by 0 bases, leaving 11 bases between them.

This clonotype was recorded at least ten times. V usage is TRBV28 and J usage is TRBJ2-5, with D hard to call. V gave up 4 bases and J gave up 5 bases, with 17 bases separating them. Germline assignment: CDR1 MDHEN and CDR2 SYDVKM. This CDR3 is built from 15 residues. In DNA, the CDR3 is TGTGCCAGCAGTTCGTCTGGCCGAGTGGGGGAGACCCAGTACTTC. Its translation is CASSSSGRVGETQYF.

The rearrangement joins TRBV19 to TRBJ2-7; D may be TRBD1 (5 bases). CDR1 LNHDA and CDR2 SQIVND come from the germline V gene (reference sequence). V lost 6 bases, J lost 0 bases, and 12 bases lay in between. The CDR3 runs 14 residues. CDR3 DNA sequence: TGTGCCAGTAGCGATGGACATAACTCCTACGAGCAGTACTTC. This codes for CASSDGHNSYEQYF.

This clonotype was counted ten times or more. The V gene is TRBV2, the J gene TRBJ1-6; D uncertain. Between the trimmed V and J ends, which lost 6 bases and 11 bases, there was a span of 11 bases. CDR1 is SNHLY and CDR2 is FYNNEI in the germline V gene. This CDR3 has 12 amino acids. The CDR3 region has the DNA TGTGCCAGCAGACCCCTACTGCCACCCCTCCACTTT. Translating gives CASRPLLPPLHF. Looking up the rest from reference TRBV2 and TRBJ1-6 gives the full variable domain: EPEVTQTPSHQVTQMGQEVILRCVPISNHLYFYWYRQILGQKVEFLVSFYNNEISEKSEIFDDQFSVERPDGSNFTLKIRSTKLEDSAMYFCASRPLLPPLHFGNGTRLTVT.

This clonotype appeared many times. The chain carries TRBV12-3 or TRBV12-4 and TRBJ2-7; tentatively, D is TRBD1 or TRBD2 (6 bases each). The V and J ends lost 3 bases and 2 bases respectively, with 11 bases between them. The CDR3 sequence is 14 residues long. CDR3 nucleotides: TGTGCCAGCAGTTTCGGGGGCGTAACCTACGAGCAGTACTTC. Protein sequence: CASSFGGVTYEQYF.

The chain carries TRBV14 and TRBJ2-2; possibly TRBD1 for D (7 bases). The CDR3 totals 14 residues. Germline-derived CDR1 and CDR2 are SGHDN and FVKESK. The ends were cut back, 8 bases at V and 5 bases at J, with 15 bases in the middle. Written as DNA, the CDR3 is TGTGCCAGCGAGGAGGGGGCGCAGACCGGGGAGCTGTTTTTT. Translated, it gives CASEEGAQTGELFF.